This T cell receptor beta chain was sequenced for a study of blood T cell repertoires in COVID-19. Original methodology: How many nucleated cells were present was estimated from reference gene primer amplification. TCRdb's copy holds only in-frame clones and misses some; the assay was immunoSEQ multiplex PCR. V, J and clone size derive from that table, while D and trimming were established from the DNA sequence. The table has fewer than 250,000 clones, 88% seen once. This CDR3 has 17 residues. Germline values: CDR1 SGHTA, CDR2 FQGNSA. V was cut by 4 bases and J by 2 bases, with 19 bases left in between.

V and J are TRBV7-2 and TRBJ2-3; D gene uncertain. The clonotype comes from a man between 65 and 79 years old with acute or convalescent COVID-19. Specimen: peripheral blood. The CDR3 DNA follows: TGTGCCAGCAGCTCCCCCGAAACCCGACTCCTCACAGATACGCAGTATTTT. The encoded protein is CASSSPETRLLTDTQYF.